This T cell receptor beta chain was found in a study of shared clonotypes between healthy human individuals. V lost 4 bases, J lost 5 bases, and 15 bases lay in between. This CDR3 has 14 amino acids. In germline, CDR1 is SGHTS, CDR2 YDEGEE. Here immunoSEQ multiplex PCR was the method, and the copy in TCRdb shows in-frame clones only, minus some. This table has some 900,000 clones, over 75% appearing once. The chain is built from TRBV5-8 and TRBJ2-5; weak D call: TRBD1 (6 bases). This sequence was found in a man between 18 and 35 years old in good health. The sequenced sample consisted of memory CD4+ T cells sorted from blood. The subset is: CD45RA-negative fraction. The CDR3: CASSLLTGLETQYF. The CDR3 DNA reads TGTGCCAGCAGCCTTTTGACAGGCCTGGAGACCCAGTACTTC.